This TCR beta chain is drawn from a study of cytomegalovirus exposure and HLA in healthy donors. Germline-derived CDR1 and CDR2 are SNHLY and FYNNEI. Trimming left V 6 bases short and J 1 base short, with 9 bases between. The CDR3 sequence is 13 residues long. Primers for the PCR totalled 60 Vbeta and 13 Jbeta. Assay: immunoSEQ multiplex PCR; the TCRdb copy retains only in-frame clones and omits some. The data show about 120,000 clones, about 73% seen once. V gene TRBV2 combines with J gene TRBJ1-1, with D possibly being TRBD1 (6 bases). Sequencing used PBMCs. This TCR was sampled from a woman aged 40 to 50 in good health and CMV-seropositive. The chain's CDR3 is CASRGQPNTEAFF. CDR3 coding DNA: TGTGCCAGCAGAGGACAGCCGAACACTGAAGCTTTCTTT.